This TCR beta chain was found in a study of blood T cell repertoires in COVID-19. This clone was detected only once. Using immunoSEQ multiplex PCR, the repertoire was profiled, and TCRdb retains in-frame clones only, with some absent. The top ten hold under 2% of the sample, which has roughly 140,000 clones, under 85% seen once. Germline loops: CDR1 LNHDA, CDR2 SQIVND (reference sequence). This CDR3 spans 14 amino acids. Between the trimmed V and J ends, which lost 7 bases and 4 bases, there was a span of 15 bases. Across 20 to 25 US areas, participants ranged in age from about 18 to 100 years. The V and J genes are TRBV19 and TRBJ2-3; tentative D call: TRBD2 (6 bases). The sequence came from a woman younger than 30 who had been exposed to COVID-19. The sequenced sample was PBMCs or T cells enriched from blood (not recorded which). The CDR3 sequence is CASTGGDLADTQYF. CDR3 nucleotides: TGTGCCAGTACCGGGGGAGACTTGGCAGATACGCAGTATTTT.